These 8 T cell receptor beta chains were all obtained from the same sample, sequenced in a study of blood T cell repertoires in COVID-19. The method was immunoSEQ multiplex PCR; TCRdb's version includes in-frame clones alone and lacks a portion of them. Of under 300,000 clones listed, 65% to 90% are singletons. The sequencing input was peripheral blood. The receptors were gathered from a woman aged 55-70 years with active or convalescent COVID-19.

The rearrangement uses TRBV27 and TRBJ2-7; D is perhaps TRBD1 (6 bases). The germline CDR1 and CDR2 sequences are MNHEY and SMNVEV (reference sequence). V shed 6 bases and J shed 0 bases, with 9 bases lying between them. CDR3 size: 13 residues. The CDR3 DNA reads TGTGCCAGCAGGCCGACAGGCTCCTACGAGCAGTACTTC. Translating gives CASRPTGSYEQYF.

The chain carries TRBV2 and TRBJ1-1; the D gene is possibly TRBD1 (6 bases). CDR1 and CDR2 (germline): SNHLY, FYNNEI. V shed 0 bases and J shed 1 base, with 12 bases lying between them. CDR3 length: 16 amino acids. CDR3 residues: CASSEASRGRNTEAFF. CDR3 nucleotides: TGTGCCAGCAGTGAAGCCTCCAGGGGTCGGAACACTGAAGCTTTCTTT.

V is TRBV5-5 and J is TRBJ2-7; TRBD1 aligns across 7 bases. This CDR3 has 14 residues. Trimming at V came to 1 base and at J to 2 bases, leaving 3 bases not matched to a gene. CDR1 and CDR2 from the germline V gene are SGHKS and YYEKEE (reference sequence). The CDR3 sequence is CASSLYTGAYEQYF. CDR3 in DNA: TGTGCCAGCAGCTTGTATACAGGGGCCTACGAGCAGTACTTC.

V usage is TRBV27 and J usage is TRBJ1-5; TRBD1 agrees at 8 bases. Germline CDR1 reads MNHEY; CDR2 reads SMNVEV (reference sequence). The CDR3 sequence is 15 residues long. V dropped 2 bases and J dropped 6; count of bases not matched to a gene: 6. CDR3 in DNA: TGTGCCAGCAGTTTAAGCTCCACAGGGGGTCAGCCCCAGCATTTT. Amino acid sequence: CASSLSSTGGQPQHF.

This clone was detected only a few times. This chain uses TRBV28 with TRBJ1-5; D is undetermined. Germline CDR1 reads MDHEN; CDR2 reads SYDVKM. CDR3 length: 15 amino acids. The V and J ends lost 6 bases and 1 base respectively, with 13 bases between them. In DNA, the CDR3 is TGTGCCAGCAGCGGACTTGGTGGGAGCAATCAGCCCCAGCATTTT. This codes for CASSGLGGSNQPQHF.

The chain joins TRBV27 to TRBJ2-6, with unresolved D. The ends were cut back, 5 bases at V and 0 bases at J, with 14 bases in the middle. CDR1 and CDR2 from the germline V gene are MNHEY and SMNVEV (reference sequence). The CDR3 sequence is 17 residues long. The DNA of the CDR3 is TGTGCCAGCAGTCCCGTCTCGACACACTCTGGGGCCAACGTCCTGACTTTC. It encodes CASSPVSTHSGANVLTF.

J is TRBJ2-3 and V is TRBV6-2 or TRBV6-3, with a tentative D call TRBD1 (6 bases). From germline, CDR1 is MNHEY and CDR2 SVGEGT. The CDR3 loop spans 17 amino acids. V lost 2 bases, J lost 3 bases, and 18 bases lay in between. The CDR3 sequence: CASSYARQVQGTDTQYF. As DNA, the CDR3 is TGTGCCAGCAGTTACGCACGACAGGTCCAGGGGACAGATACGCAGTATTTT.

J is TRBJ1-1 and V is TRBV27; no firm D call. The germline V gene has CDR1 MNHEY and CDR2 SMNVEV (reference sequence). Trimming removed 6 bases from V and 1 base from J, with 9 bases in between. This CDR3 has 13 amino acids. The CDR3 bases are TGTGCCAGCAGCCACCCGGGGAACACTGAAGCTTTCTTT. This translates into CASSHPGNTEAFF.